The T cell receptor beta chain described here comes from a study of CD8 T cells in Susac syndrome (dated by TCRdb to the late 2010s). For the wider study: Of the Susac syndrome patients who were sequenced, fewer than 10 were in clinical remission while roughly six had clinically active disease. At blood withdrawal, Susac syndrome patients were therapy-naive, treated with corticosteroids (with IVIg additionally given to some), or treated with IVIg alone. The study used repertoire sequencing to test whether antigen drove CD8+ T cell activation and differentiation in Susac syndrome. Study-wide findings and limitations: In patients with Susac syndrome, the CD4+ T cell repertoire showed no detectable clonal expansion. The TCR sequencing and HLA analysis was acknowledged to have included a relatively small number of individuals.

RNA was extracted using the RNeasy kit, and roughly 0.45 to 1 ug of the RNA was reverse transcribed with random hexamers. TCR beta CDR3 regions were amplified with the immunoSEQ multiplex PCR assay covering 54 Vbeta and 13 Jbeta segments. PCR amplification bias was corrected by using a synthetic template baseline for primer optimization and computational correction. In the authors' own workflow: Only productive sequences were kept, with reads annotated to V, D and J genes according to IMGT and analyzed in immunoSEQ Analyzer. To calculate clonality, Shannon entropy was normalized by log2 of the number of productive unique sequences and then subtracted from one. For each patient and control, public and private clones were evaluated among the 100 most prevalent clones. Clones were defined as Susac-specific when absent from the healthy and MS cohorts, from some 1,100 published viral clones and from other ImmuneACCESS disease sequences. TCRdb reran the public reads through fastp at Q25 and MiXCR, keeping productive beta chains. Every distinct CDR3 protein forms one entry, paired with its most common genes and DNA. It is TCRdb's table, rather than the study itself, that gives the V and J calls and clone size. The sample data list under 95,000 distinct CDR3 sequences, and over 90% of these were observed just once. Of the sample, approximately 0.3% falls within the top ten clones.

Comments on this clonotype: No antigen is known for it. Base-call qualities are not available, and no considerably larger clone is one nucleotide away.

Peripheral blood CD8+ and CD4+ T cells from healthy donors, Susac syndrome patients and multiple sclerosis patients were profiled using high-throughput TCR beta sequencing. Susac syndrome patients met recently defined diagnostic criteria for definite or probable disease. Bulk CD8+ and CD4+ T cells were purified by magnetic negative isolation, whereas CD8+ TEMRA cells were enriched by FACS. Blood was collected in EDTA tubes and processed within 24 hours, with PBMCs isolated through density gradient centrifugation. PBMCs intended for TCR sequencing were cryopreserved in liquid nitrogen and thawed later in a water bath at 37 degrees C. The sorted or isolated CD4+, CD8+ and CD8+ TEMRA cells reached a purity of at least 90%. V sheds 3 bases and J sheds 7 bases, leaving 7 bases between their ends. The CDR3 spans 12 residues, from the cysteine through the phenylalanine. Only the CDR3 region is kept as DNA, spanning 36 bases read in frame from base 1.

The rearranged segments are TRBV12-3 or TRBV12-4 and TRBJ1-5; too little of a D gene remains to name it. The clonotype was recovered from a human donor with Susac syndrome. Sequencing was carried out using CD4+ T cells from PBMCs. The CDR3 protein: CASSFAVQPQHF. The DNA sequence is TGTGCCAGCAGTTTCGCGGTACAGCCCCAGCATTTT.